This is a list of T cell receptor beta chains from one sample in a study of cytomegalovirus exposure and HLA in healthy donors. Assay: immunoSEQ multiplex PCR; the TCRdb copy retains only in-frame clones and omits some. The sample has tens of thousands of clones. Sequencing input: PBMCs. These receptors were collected from a man younger than 40 in good health and CMV-seropositive. CDR3s include the opening cysteine and the closing phenylalanine or tryptophan. The D gene is left open where the match is weak.

j_call d_call v_call cdr3_aa cdr3_nt
TRBJ2-7 TRBD1 TRBV19 CASSAGTVAYEQYF TGTGCCAGTAGTGCCGGGACAGTCGCCTACGAGCAGTACTTC
TRBJ1-2 TRBD1 TRBV6-5 CASSFGQGEGYTF TGTGCCAGCAGTTTCGGACAGGGGGAGGGCTACACCTTC
TRBJ2-7 TRBD1 TRBV6-5 CASSNRDRAYEQYF TGTGCCAGCAGCAACCGGGACAGGGCCTACGAGCAGTACTTC
TRBJ1-2 TRBD1 TRBV6-1 CASSERDRDNYGYTF TGTGCCAGCAGTGAAAGGGACAGGGATAACTATGGCTACACCTTC
TRBJ2-2 TRBD1 TRBV6-1 CASSGGQGKTGELFF TGTGCCAGCAGTGGGGGACAGGGAAAGACCGGGGAGCTGTTTTTT
TRBJ2-1 TRBD1 TRBV10-3 CASHRDRGSPSDNEQFF TGTGCCAGCCACCGGGACAGGGGCTCCCCGTCCGACAATGAGCAGTTCTTC
TRBJ1-1 . TRBV7-9 CASRPLEVTEAFF TGTGCCAGCAGACCGTTGGAGGTCACTGAAGCTTTCTTT
TRBJ1-1 . TRBV9 CASSVTGNTEAFF TGTGCCAGCAGCGTGACAGGGAACACTGAAGCTTTCTTT
TRBJ1-2 TRBD1 TRBV15 CATSRDPGQGVVVTF TGTGCCACCAGCAGAGATCCCGGACAGGGAGTCGTAGTCACCTTC
TRBJ2-7 . TRBV7-8 CASSLSKSSYEQYF TGTGCCAGCAGCTTAAGCAAGAGCTCCTACGAGCAGTACTTC
TRBJ2-6 . TRBV5-6 CASSFRAGANVLTF TGTGCCAGCAGTTTCCGGGCTGGGGCCAACGTCCTGACTTTC
TRBJ1-2 TRBD1 TRBV5-1 CASRREGQGAVGYTF TGCGCCAGCAGGCGAGAAGGACAGGGGGCAGTGGGCTACACCTTC
TRBJ1-5 . TRBV10-3 CAISLEGDQPQHF TGTGCCATCAGTTTGGAGGGCGATCAGCCCCAGCATTTT
TRBJ1-3 . TRBV4-2 CASSQVGATVRNTIYF TGTGCCAGCAGCCAAGTAGGCGCGACAGTGAGAAACACCATATATTTT
TRBJ1-6 TRBD1 TRBV5-8 CASLPSTGMNSPLHF TGTGCCAGCCTTCCTTCGACAGGGATGAACTCACCCCTCCACTTT
TRBJ2-7 TRBD1 TRBV6-1 CASSEPRDSSYEQYF TGTGCCAGCAGTGAACCCCGGGACAGCTCCTACGAGCAGTACTTC
TRBJ2-7 TRBD1 TRBV6-1 CASISDRGVYEQYF TGTGCCAGCATTTCGGACAGGGGGGTCTACGAGCAGTACTTC
TRBJ1-1 TRBD1 TRBV7-9 CASSLYGGTGGHTEAFF TGTGCCAGCAGCTTATACGGCGGCACAGGGGGTCACACTGAAGCTTTCTTT
TRBJ1-2 TRBD1 TRBV6-6 CASRPGQGPTNYGYTF TGTGCCAGCAGACCGGGACAGGGCCCAACTAACTATGGCTACACCTTC
TRBJ2-5 . TRBV20-1 CSARSAETQYF TGCAGTGCTAGGAGTGCAGAGACCCAGTACTTC
TRBJ2-7 TRBD2 TRBV2 CASSDPGLAVYEQYF TGTGCCAGCAGTGATCCGGGACTAGCGGTGTACGAGCAGTACTTC
TRBJ2-2 . TRBV7-6 CASSLMTTNTGELFF TGTGCCAGCAGCTTAATGACAACGAACACCGGGGAGCTGTTTTTT
TRBJ1-2 . TRBV29-1 CSGGDNYGYTF TGCAGCGGAGGAGACAACTATGGCTACACCTTC
TRBJ1-2 TRBD1 TRBV10-3 CATSGTDAYGYTF TGTGCCACCTCCGGGACAGACGCCTATGGCTACACCTTC
TRBJ2-7 . TRBV30 CAWSDRGTMISYEQYF TGTGCCTGGAGTGACAGGGGGACTATGATCTCCTACGAGCAGTACTTC
TRBJ1-4 . TRBV4-1 CASSPYRDGEKLFF TGCGCCAGCAGCCCCTACAGGGATGGTGAAAAACTGTTTTTT
TRBJ1-5 TRBD1 TRBV6-4 CASIRQGPRDQPQHF TGTGCCAGCATCCGACAGGGGCCCAGGGATCAGCCCCAGCATTTT